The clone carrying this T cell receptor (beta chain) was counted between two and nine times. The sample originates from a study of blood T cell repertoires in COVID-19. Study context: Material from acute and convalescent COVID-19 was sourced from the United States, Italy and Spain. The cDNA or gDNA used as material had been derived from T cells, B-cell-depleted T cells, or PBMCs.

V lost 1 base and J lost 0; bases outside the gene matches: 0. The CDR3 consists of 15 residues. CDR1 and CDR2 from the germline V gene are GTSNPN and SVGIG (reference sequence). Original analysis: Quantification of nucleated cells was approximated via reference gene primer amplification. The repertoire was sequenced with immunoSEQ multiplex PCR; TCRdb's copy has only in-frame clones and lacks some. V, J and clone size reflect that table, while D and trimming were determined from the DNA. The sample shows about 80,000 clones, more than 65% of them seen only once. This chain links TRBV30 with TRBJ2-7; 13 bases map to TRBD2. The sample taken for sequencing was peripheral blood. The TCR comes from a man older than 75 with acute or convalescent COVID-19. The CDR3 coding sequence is TGTGCCTGGAGTGGGACTAGCGGGAGCTCCTACGAGCAGTACTTC. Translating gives CAWSGTSGSSYEQYF.